This passage covers 2 T cell receptor beta chains from one sample sequenced in a study of graft-versus-host responses after intestinal transplantation. These receptors' antigens are unknown. The table came from immunoSEQ multiplex PCR; TCRdb's copy has only in-frame clones and leaves some out. The repertoire has around 100,000 clones, less than 90% of them found once; the top ten carry 0.95%. This specimen was unstimulated CD4+ T cells sorted from spleen or lymph node cells, taken before transplant. Every receptor here comes from a human donor who was the organ donor for an intestinal transplant.

The chain uses TRBV7-3 and TRBJ1-1; no clear D gene. Between the trimmed V and J ends, which lost 2 bases and 1 base, there was a span of 8 bases. The CDR3 is 14 amino acids. The germline CDR1 and CDR2 sequences are SGHTA and FQGTGA. The CDR3 DNA is TGTGCCAGCAGCTTAGGCCCGCGGAACACTGAAGCTTTCTTT. It codes for CASSLGPRNTEAFF.

The V and J genes are TRBV7-8 and TRBJ1-2, with D possibly matching TRBD1 (6 bases). Deletions cut 0 bases from V and 6 bases from J, with 14 bases between. The CDR3 consists of 15 residues. CDR1 and CDR2 (germline): SGHVS, FQNEAQ. As DNA, the CDR3 is TGTGCCAGCAGCTTAGCTCGGGGGCGCAGGGATGGCTACACCTTC. It translates to CASSLARGRRDGYTF. Full variable domain (missing parts from reference TRBV7-8 and TRBJ1-2): GAGVSQSPRYKVAKRGQDVALRCDPISGHVSLFWYQQALGQGPEFLTYFQNEAQLDKSGLPSDRFFAERPEGSVSTLKIQRTQQEDSAVYLCASSLARGRRDGYTFGSGTRLTVV.